This T cell receptor beta chain was found in a study of CXCR4 blockade with PD-1 therapy in pancreatic cancer. General observations from the study: Sequencing covered TCRbeta chains only, not alpha chains. More frequent amino acid clones had more nucleotide rearrangements, suggesting convergent selection.

The archived tumor blocks came from patients without neoadjuvant therapy before resection. With respect to this clone: Its antigen is undetermined.

V was pared by 4 bases and J by 5 bases, with 5 bases of the junction left unmatched. The length of the CDR3 is 15 residues. Profiled with immunoSEQ multiplex PCR; TCRdb holds only in-frame clones, not every one. The sample has about 5,200 clones; approximately 52% are singletons. J is TRBJ2-1 and V is TRBV6-7, with 10 positions matching TRBD2. TRBV6-7 is marked as an open reading frame, function uncertain. The source material was tumor tissue. This TCR was sampled from a human donor with pancreatic ductal adenocarcinoma. As DNA, the CDR3 is TGTGCCAGCAGTTCTAGCGGGAGTAGGAACAATGAGCAGTTCTTC. As protein: CASSSSGSRNNEQFF.